The T cell receptor beta chain under discussion was sequenced for a study of response to subunit inactivated influenza vaccine. From the RT-PCR reads, TCRdb called clonotypes with MiXCR, one entry per CDR3 protein. The sample carries roughly 500,000 distinct CDR3 sequences, approximately 24% recorded once. The V gene lost 5 bases and the J gene lost 4 bases, with 15 bases spanning the gap. Germline-derived CDR1 and CDR2 are SGHTA and FQGNSA. The CDR3 is 15 residues long. This sample was shared with a second study, whose subject was T cells expressing NK-cell markers. From that paper: Template switching by 5'RACE with UMIs generated the TCR beta cDNA. Of eight sequenced donors, seven were HCMV-seropositive and one HCMV-seronegative. Five or six donors showed dominant NKG2C+ clonotypes comprising about 1.0-7.5% of their CD8+ T cells. Dominance of the CD3+CD56-NKG2C+ fraction by these clonotypes also held in several donors.

The specimen was CD4+ T cells sorted from PBMCs, collected 12 days after vaccination. The TCR sequence derives from a man aged 50-60 years who received an inactivated influenza vaccine. This chain links TRBV7-2 with TRBJ2-1; the D call may be TRBD1 or TRBD2 (5 bases each). In DNA form, the CDR3 reads TGTGCCAGCAGCCCCGCGAGGGGACCTTACAATGAGCAGTTCTTC. Translating it yields CASSPARGPYNEQFF.